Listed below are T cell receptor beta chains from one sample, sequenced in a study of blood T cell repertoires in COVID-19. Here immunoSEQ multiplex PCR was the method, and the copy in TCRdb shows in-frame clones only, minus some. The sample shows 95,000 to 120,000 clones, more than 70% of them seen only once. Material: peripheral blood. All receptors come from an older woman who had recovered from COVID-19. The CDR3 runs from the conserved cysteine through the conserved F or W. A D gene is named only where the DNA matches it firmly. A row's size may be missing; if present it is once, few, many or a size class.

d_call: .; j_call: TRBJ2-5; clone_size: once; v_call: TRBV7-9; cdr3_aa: CASSLVGNQETQYF; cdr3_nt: TGTGCCAGCAGCTTAGTGGGCAACCAAGAGACCCAGTACTTC
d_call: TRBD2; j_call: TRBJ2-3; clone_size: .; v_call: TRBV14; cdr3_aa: CASSPLAGGRTDTQYF; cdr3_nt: TGTGCCAGCAGCCCACTAGCGGGGGGGCGCACAGATACGCAGTATTTT
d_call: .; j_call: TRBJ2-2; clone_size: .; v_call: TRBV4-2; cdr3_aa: CASSQGTLNTGELFF; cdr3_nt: TGTGCCAGCAGCCAGGGGACTCTAAACACCGGGGAGCTGTTTTTT
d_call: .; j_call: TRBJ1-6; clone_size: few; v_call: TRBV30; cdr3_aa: CACTAQGGYSPLHF; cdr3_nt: TGTGCCTGCACGGCACAGGGCGGGTATTCACCCCTCCACTTT
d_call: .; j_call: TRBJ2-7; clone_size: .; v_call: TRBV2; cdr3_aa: CASTVEYEQYF; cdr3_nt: TGTGCCAGCACCGTTGAGTACGAGCAGTACTTC
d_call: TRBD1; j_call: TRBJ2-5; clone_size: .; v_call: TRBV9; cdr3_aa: CASSVGTGRETQYF; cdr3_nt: TGTGCCAGCAGCGTCGGGACAGGGAGGGAGACCCAGTACTTC
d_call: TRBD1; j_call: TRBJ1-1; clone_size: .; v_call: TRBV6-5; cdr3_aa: CASSTGQGIDTEAFF; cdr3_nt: TGTGCCAGCAGTACCGGACAGGGGATTGACACTGAAGCTTTCTTT
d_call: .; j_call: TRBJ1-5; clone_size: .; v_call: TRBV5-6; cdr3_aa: CASSLQGQHSNQPQHF; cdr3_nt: TGTGCCAGCAGCTTGCAGGGCCAGCATAGCAATCAGCCCCAGCATTTT
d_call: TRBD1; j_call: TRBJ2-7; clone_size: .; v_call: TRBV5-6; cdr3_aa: CASSLWSLGTGGEQYF; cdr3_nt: TGTGCCAGCAGCCTCTGGTCCCTTGGGACAGGCGGCGAGCAGTACTTC
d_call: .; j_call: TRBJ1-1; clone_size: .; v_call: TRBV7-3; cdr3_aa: CASSRQWNTEAFF; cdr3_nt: TGTGCCAGCAGTCGACAGTGGAACACTGAAGCTTTCTTT
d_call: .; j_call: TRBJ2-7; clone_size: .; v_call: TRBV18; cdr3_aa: CASSPPPPTEQYF; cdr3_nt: TGTGCCAGCTCACCACCGCCACCTACCGAGCAGTACTTC
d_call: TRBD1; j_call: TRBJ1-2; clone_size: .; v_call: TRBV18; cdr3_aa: CASSPPGQGAHGYTF; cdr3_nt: TGTGCCAGCTCACCACCTGGACAGGGGGCCCATGGCTACACCTTC
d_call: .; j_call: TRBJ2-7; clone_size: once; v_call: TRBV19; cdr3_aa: CASMESGGSYEQYF; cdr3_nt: TGTGCCAGTATGGAGAGCGGTGGTTCCTACGAGCAGTACTTC
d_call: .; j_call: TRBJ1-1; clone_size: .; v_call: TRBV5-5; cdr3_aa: CASSLANLGAPNTEAFF; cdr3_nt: TGTGCCAGCAGCTTGGCCAACCTCGGAGCCCCAAACACTGAAGCTTTCTTT
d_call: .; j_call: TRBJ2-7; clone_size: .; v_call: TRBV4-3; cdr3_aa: CASSQGGGGLYEQYF; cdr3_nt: TGCGCCAGCAGCCAAGGAGGCGGGGGCCTCTACGAGCAGTACTTC
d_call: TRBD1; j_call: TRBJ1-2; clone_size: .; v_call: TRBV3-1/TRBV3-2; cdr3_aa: CASSRGQGQNGYTF; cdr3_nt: TGTGCCAGCAGCCGGGGACAGGGCCAGAATGGCTACACCTTC
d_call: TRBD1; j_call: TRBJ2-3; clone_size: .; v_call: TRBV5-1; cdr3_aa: CASMGQGADTQYF; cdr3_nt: TGCGCCAGCATGGGACAGGGTGCAGATACGCAGTATTTT
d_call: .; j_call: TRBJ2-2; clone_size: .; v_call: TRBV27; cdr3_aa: CASSLWRLNTGELFF; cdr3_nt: TGTGCCAGCAGTTTATGGCGGCTTAACACCGGGGAGCTGTTTTTT
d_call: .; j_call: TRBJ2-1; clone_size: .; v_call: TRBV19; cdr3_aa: CASSIIALGGEQFF; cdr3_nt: TGTGCCAGTAGTATAATAGCTTTGGGGGGTGAGCAGTTCTTC
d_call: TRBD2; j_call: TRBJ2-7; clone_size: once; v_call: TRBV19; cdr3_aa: CASSKLAGLVYEQYF; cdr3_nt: TGTGCCAGTAGTAAACTAGCGGGGCTGGTCTACGAGCAGTACTTC
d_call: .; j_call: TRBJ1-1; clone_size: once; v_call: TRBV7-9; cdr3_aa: CASSPSGGGAEAFF; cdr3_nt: TGTGCCAGCAGCCCCTCGGGAGGTGGTGCTGAAGCTTTCTTT
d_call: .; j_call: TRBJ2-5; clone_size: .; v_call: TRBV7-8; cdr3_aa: CASSFDKGLVWDQETQYF; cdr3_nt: TGTGCCAGCAGCTTCGACAAGGGGTTGGTATGGGATCAAGAGACCCAGTACTTC
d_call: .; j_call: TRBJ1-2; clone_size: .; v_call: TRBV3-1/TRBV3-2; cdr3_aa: CASSRWPDYGYTF; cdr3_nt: TGTGCCAGCAGCCGGTGGCCAGACTATGGCTACACCTTC
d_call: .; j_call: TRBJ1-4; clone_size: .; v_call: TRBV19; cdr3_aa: CASSMRMGGPFF; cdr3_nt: TGTGCCAGTAGTATGAGAATGGGAGGCCCGTTTTTT
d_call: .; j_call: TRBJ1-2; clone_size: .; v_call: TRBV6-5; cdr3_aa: CASSEGGGTSYGYTF; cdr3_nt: TGTGCCAGCTCCGAGGGGGGGGGTACGAGCTATGGCTACACCTTC
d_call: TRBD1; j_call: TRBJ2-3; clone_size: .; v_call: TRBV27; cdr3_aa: CASSLTGWGSDTQYF; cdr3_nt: TGTGCCAGCAGTTTGACAGGGTGGGGTTCAGATACGCAGTATTTT
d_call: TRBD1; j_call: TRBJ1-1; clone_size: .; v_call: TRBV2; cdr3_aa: CASSEAGRGRTEAFF; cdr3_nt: TGTGCCAGCAGTGAAGCGGGCAGGGGGCGGACTGAAGCTTTCTTT
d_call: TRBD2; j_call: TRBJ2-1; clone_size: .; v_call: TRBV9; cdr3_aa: CASSPSSGLPYNEQFF; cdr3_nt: TGTGCCAGCAGCCCATCTAGCGGGCTCCCCTACAATGAGCAGTTCTTC
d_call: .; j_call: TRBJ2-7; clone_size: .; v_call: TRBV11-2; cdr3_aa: CASSFWQGLDEQYF; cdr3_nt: TGTGCCAGCAGCTTTTGGCAGGGGCTCGACGAGCAGTACTTC
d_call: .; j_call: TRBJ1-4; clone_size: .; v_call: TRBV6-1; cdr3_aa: CASSEVHGLPDEKLFF; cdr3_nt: TGTGCCAGCAGTGAAGTCCACGGACTACCTGATGAAAAACTGTTTTTT
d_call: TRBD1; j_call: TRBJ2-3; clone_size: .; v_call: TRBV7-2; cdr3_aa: CASSSRQGRTDTQYF; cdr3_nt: TGTGCCAGCAGCTCAAGACAGGGGCGCACAGATACGCAGTATTTT
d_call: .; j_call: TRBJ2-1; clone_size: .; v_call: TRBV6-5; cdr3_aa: CASSYSGVRAYNEQFF; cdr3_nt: TGTGCCAGCAGTTACTCAGGAGTCAGGGCATACAATGAGCAGTTCTTC
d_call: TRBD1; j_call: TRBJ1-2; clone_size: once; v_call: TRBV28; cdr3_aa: CASRRDSNYGYTF; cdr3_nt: TGTGCCAGCAGACGGGACAGCAACTATGGCTACACCTTC
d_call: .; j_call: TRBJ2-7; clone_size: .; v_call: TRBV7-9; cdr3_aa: CASSLARDSDEQYF; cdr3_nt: TGTGCCAGCAGCTTAGCTAGGGACTCGGACGAGCAGTACTTC
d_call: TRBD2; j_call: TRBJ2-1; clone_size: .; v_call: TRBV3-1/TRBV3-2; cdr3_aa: CASSQGLAGGPAVEFF; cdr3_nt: TGTGCCAGCAGCCAGGGACTAGCGGGAGGGCCCGCGGTAGAGTTCTTC
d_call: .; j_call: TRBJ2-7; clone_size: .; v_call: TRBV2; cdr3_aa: CASSRPQGLTYEQYF; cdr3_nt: TGTGCCAGCAGCCGGCCTCAGGGGTTAACCTACGAGCAGTACTTC
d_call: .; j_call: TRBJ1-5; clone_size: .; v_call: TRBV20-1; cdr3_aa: CSASLGQGKQPQHF; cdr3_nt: TGCAGTGCTAGTCTGGGGCAGGGCAAACAGCCCCAGCATTTT
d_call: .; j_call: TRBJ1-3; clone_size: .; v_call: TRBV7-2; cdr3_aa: CASSLGPGISGNTIYF; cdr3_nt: TGTGCCAGCAGCTTAGGCCCTGGCATCTCTGGAAACACCATATATTTT
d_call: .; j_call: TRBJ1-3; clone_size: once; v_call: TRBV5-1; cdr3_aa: CASSFYPGQFSGNTIYF; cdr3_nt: TGCGCCAGCAGCTTCTACCCCGGACAATTTTCTGGAAACACCATATATTTT
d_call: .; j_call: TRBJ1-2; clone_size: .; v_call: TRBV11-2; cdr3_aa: CASSKEGRGVDGYTF; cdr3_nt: TGTGCCAGCAGCAAAGAAGGGCGGGGTGTCGATGGCTACACCTTC
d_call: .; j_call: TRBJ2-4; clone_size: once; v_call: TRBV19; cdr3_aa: CASRGGNIQYF; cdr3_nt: TGTGCCAGTCGAGGGGGAAACATTCAGTACTTC
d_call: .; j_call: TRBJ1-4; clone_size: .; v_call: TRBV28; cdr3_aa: CASSSPSRRGGEKLFF; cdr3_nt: TGTGCCAGCAGTTCCCCTTCTCGGAGGGGTGGCGAAAAACTGTTTTTT
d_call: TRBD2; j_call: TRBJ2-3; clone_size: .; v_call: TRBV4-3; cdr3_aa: CASSQLAGVGRTDTQYF; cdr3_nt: TGCGCCAGCAGCCAACTAGCGGGAGTCGGGCGCACAGATACGCAGTATTTT
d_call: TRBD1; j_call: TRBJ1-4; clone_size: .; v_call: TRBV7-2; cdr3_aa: CASSPRTGGREKLFF; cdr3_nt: TGTGCCAGCAGCCCTAGGACAGGGGGCCGGGAAAAACTGTTTTTT
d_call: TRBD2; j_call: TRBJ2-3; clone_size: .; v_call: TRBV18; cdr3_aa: CASSPKLAGPDTQYF; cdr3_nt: TGTGCCAGCTCACCAAAACTAGCGGGGCCAGATACGCAGTATTTT
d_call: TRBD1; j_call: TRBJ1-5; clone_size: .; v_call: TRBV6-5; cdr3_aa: CASRLQGYSNQPQHF; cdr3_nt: TGTGCCAGCAGGTTACAGGGGTATAGCAATCAGCCCCAGCATTTT
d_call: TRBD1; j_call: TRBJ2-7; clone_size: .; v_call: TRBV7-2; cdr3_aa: CASSLAGTGNEQYF; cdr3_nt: TGTGCCAGCAGCTTAGCCGGGACAGGAAACGAGCAGTACTTC
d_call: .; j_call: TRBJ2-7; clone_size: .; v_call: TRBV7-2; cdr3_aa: CASSRFQASESYEQYF; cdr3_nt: TGTGCCAGCAGCCGCTTCCAGGCTAGCGAGTCCTACGAGCAGTACTTC
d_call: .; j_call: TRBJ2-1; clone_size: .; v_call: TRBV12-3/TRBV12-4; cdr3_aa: CASSPTHNEQFF; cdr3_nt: TGTGCCAGCAGCCCTACTCACAATGAGCAGTTCTTC
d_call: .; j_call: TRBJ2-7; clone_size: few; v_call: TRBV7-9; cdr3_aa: CASSLGRGFEQYF; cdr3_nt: TGTGCCAGCAGCTTAGGCAGGGGTTTCGAGCAGTACTTC
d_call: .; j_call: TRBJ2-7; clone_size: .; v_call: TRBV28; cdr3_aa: CASSPSGFEQYF; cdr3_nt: TGTGCCAGCAGTCCTTCCGGGTTCGAGCAGTACTTC
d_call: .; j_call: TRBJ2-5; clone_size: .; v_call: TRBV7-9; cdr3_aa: CASSRQLQETQYF; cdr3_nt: TGTGCCAGCAGCCGACAGCTTCAAGAGACCCAGTACTTC
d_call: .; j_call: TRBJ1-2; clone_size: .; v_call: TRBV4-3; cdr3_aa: CASSLSTQGVMGYTF; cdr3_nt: TGCGCCAGCAGCCTCTCGACGCAGGGCGTTATGGGCTACACCTTC
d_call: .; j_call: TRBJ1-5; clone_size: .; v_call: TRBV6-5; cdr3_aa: CASSYSNSGEPQHF; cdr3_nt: TGTGCCAGCAGTTACTCGAATTCGGGGGAGCCCCAGCATTTT